This is a list of T cell receptor beta chains from one sample in a study of glioma-infiltrating T cells after dendritic cell vaccination. TCRdb's table, derived via immunoSEQ multiplex PCR, lists solely in-frame clones and lacks some. Here the sample spans under 100,000 clones, roughly three quarters being singletons. This specimen consisted of blood, obtained before dendritic cell vaccination. These receptors were obtained from a human donor with glioblastoma. CDR3s include the opening cysteine and the closing phenylalanine or tryptophan. The size field is filled for only some rows; it gives once, few, many or a size class.

J: TRBJ1-4; size: NA; V: TRBV18; CDR3: CASSPWPGTNEKLFF
J: TRBJ2-7; size: NA; V: TRBV5-1; CDR3: CASSGRGDYEQYF
J: TRBJ1-1; size: NA; V: TRBV6-5; CDR3: CASSYTGSTQAFF
J: TRBJ1-2; size: NA; V: TRBV28; CDR3: CASSLTGGINYGYTF
J: TRBJ2-1; size: NA; V: TRBV11-2; CDR3: CASSSSILVHEQFF
J: TRBJ2-3; size: NA; V: TRBV27; CDR3: CASSSRQVLTDTQYF
J: TRBJ2-2; size: NA; V: TRBV5-1; CDR3: CASSLAGSSTGELFF
J: TRBJ2-1; size: once; V: TRBV19; CDR3: CASSRQGASNEQFF
J: TRBJ2-5; size: NA; V: TRBV5-1; CDR3: CATREGVDRPETQYF
J: TRBJ1-2; size: NA; V: TRBV7-2; CDR3: CASSSMTGPGNGGYTF
J: TRBJ1-4; size: once; V: TRBV2; CDR3: CASSDRSDEKLFF
J: TRBJ1-1; size: NA; V: TRBV5-1; CDR3: CASSLGGTGNTEAFF
J: TRBJ1-2; size: NA; V: TRBV9; CDR3: CASSVEMGLDYGYTF
J: TRBJ1-2; size: NA; V: TRBV7-9; CDR3: CASSLPQGFNYGYTF
J: TRBJ2-7; size: NA; V: TRBV6-1; CDR3: CASRFYYEQYF
J: TRBJ2-2; size: NA; V: TRBV7-8; CDR3: CASSYLSGGNTGELFF
J: TRBJ2-1; size: NA; V: TRBV19; CDR3: CASSKGAGGPRYNEQFF
J: TRBJ1-5; size: NA; V: TRBV2; CDR3: CASSPTEGSRSNQPQHF
J: TRBJ2-7; size: NA; V: TRBV7-9; CDR3: CASSLSGGATYEQYF
J: TRBJ1-2; size: few; V: TRBV25-1; CDR3: CASTTGHSDRDGYTF
J: TRBJ1-2; size: NA; V: TRBV25-1; CDR3: CASSVQGAGGYTF
J: TRBJ2-5; size: NA; V: TRBV2; CDR3: CASSEPGSRVGQYF
J: TRBJ2-1; size: NA; V: TRBV5-8; CDR3: CASSLGTGTSNEQFF
J: TRBJ2-5; size: few; V: TRBV29-1; CDR3: CSVRGFDETQYF
J: TRBJ2-5; size: NA; V: TRBV5-4; CDR3: CASSSPGQLIETQYF
J: TRBJ2-2; size: NA; V: TRBV30; CDR3: CAWIVQPTGELFF
J: TRBJ2-7; size: NA; V: TRBV30; CDR3: CAWSAGLEDEQYF
J: TRBJ2-2; size: few; V: TRBV2; CDR3: CASSEANPNTGELFF
J: TRBJ2-1; size: NA; V: TRBV6-1; CDR3: CASSARGLADNEQFF
J: TRBJ2-5; size: NA; V: TRBV5-6; CDR3: CASSGRSGRGETQYF
J: TRBJ1-1; size: NA; V: TRBV2; CDR3: CASRPTGASTEAFF
J: TRBJ2-5; size: NA; V: TRBV28; CDR3: CASSSQDRTQETQYF
J: TRBJ2-7; size: NA; V: TRBV5-1; CDR3: CASSLGQGVLQYF
J: TRBJ2-1; size: NA; V: TRBV30; CDR3: CAWSIGGINEQFF
J: TRBJ1-2; size: NA; V: TRBV5-1; CDR3: CASSLGQSSNYGYTF
J: TRBJ2-1; size: NA; V: TRBV29-1; CDR3: CSVTRGSGRSGEQFF
J: TRBJ2-1; size: few; V: TRBV15; CDR3: CATLPGSGSVSYNEQFF
J: TRBJ1-5; size: NA; V: TRBV27; CDR3: CASSPHRGQGNQPQHF
J: TRBJ2-2; size: NA; V: TRBV12-2; CDR3: CASRSGASGGNTGELFF
J: TRBJ1-3; size: NA; V: TRBV29-1; CDR3: CSAQEGLSGNTIYF
J: TRBJ1-1; size: NA; V: TRBV10-1; CDR3: CASSGTGTGNTEAFF
J: TRBJ1-2; size: few; V: TRBV12-5; CDR3: CASGLIQGVYTF
J: TRBJ1-2; size: NA; V: TRBV9; CDR3: CASSVAGGPRTF
J: TRBJ1-1; size: NA; V: TRBV5-1; CDR3: CASSLAAGNTEAFF
J: TRBJ1-2; size: NA; V: TRBV9; CDR3: CASSLDGGYGYTF
J: TRBJ1-4; size: few; V: TRBV5-6; CDR3: CASSFGNEKLFF
J: TRBJ1-5; size: few; V: TRBV30; CDR3: CAWSVLGNQPQHF
J: TRBJ2-5; size: once; V: TRBV6-1; CDR3: CASSGPLETQYF